A selection of T cell receptor beta chains follows, all from one sample in a study of spatial heterogeneity in lung cancer. TCRdb reprocessed the 5' RACE reads via MiXCR and lists one record per CDR3 protein. In the table there are approximately 9,500 distinct CDR3 sequences, around 7.8% of which are singletons. Sequences were derived from lung tumor tissue, sampled at surgery. The receptors here all came from a male donor with early-stage non-small cell lung cancer. Both conserved end residues are part of each CDR3. D genes are given only for firm matches. Size values are once, few and many counts, or a class for expanded clones, and some rows have none.

CDR3nt,CDR3aa,v_gene,d_gene,abundance,j_gene
TGCAGTGCTAGAGATCTGGGACAGCTAAACTATGGCTACACCTTC,CSARDLGQLNYGYTF,TRBV20-1,TRBD1,many,TRBJ1-2
TGTGCCAGCAGTACCGGGGAGGGCGGAGGTCAGCCCCAGCATTTT,CASSTGEGGGQPQHF,TRBV6-6,NA,many,TRBJ1-5
TGCGCCAGCAGCCAAGATTGGGGGACGCCAACCTCCTACGAGCAGTACTTC,CASSQDWGTPTSYEQYF,TRBV4-3,NA,many,TRBJ2-7
TGTGCCAGCTCATCGCAGGGGCAACGCACAGATACGCAGTATTTT,CASSSQGQRTDTQYF,TRBV18,NA,few,TRBJ2-3
TGTGCCAGCAGCCGACGGATCAGCACAGATACGCAGTATTTT,CASSRRISTDTQYF,TRBV3-1,NA,once,TRBJ2-3
TGTGCCAGCAGCTTAAGGGACAGGAGCTCTGGGGCCAACGTCCTGACTTTC,CASSLRDRSSGANVLTF,TRBV7-2,TRBD1,many,TRBJ2-6
TGTGCCAGCAGTCCACTCGGGATAGCGGACTACAATGAGCAGTTCTTC,CASSPLGIADYNEQFF,TRBV28,NA,NA,TRBJ2-1
TGCAGCGTTGTGGTTTGGACAGGGACAAATCAGCCCCAGCATTTT,CSVVVWTGTNQPQHF,TRBV29-1,TRBD1,NA,TRBJ1-5
TGTGCCAGCAGCAAAAAGGACGGAAATGAAAAACTGTTTTTT,CASSKKDGNEKLFF,TRBV7-2,NA,few,TRBJ1-4
TGCAGCGTTGCCCCCGCCATGGGTGAGACCCAGTACTTC,CSVAPAMGETQYF,TRBV29-1,NA,many,TRBJ2-5